This entry lists 22 T cell receptor beta chains sequenced from one sample in a study of blood T cells in healthy people across ages. Primers used in a second PCR of roughly 6 to 11 cycles were a sample-barcoded 5' primer and a J-beta primer mix. TCRdb reanalysed the 5' RACE reads using MiXCR and keeps one entry per CDR3 protein. The sample holds roughly 410,000 distinct CDR3 sequences, over 45% seen once. Source material: blood. The source is a man between 60 and 75 years old in good health.

The chain links TRBV12-3 or TRBV12-4 to TRBJ1-5, with D maybe TRBD1 (5 bases). Trimming cost V 6 bases and J 3 bases, with 12 bases left between them. The CDR3 contains 14 residues. CDR3 loop: CASSYRGVNQPQHF. DNA of the CDR3: TGTGCCAGCAGCTACAGAGGGGTCAATCAGCCCCAGCATTTT.

The V and J genes are TRBV7-2 and TRBJ2-7; 7 nucleotides agree with TRBD2. Germline CDR1 and CDR2: SGHTA and FQGNSA. V shed 5 bases and J 0 bases; nucleotides not matched to a gene: 4. The CDR3 consists of 14 residues. The CDR3 DNA is TGTGCCAGCAGCCGCGGGGGTAGCTCCTACGAGCAGTACTTC. This encodes CASSRGGSSYEQYF.

This clonotype counts as medium-sized. The chain employs TRBV7-2 and TRBJ1-2; weak D call: TRBD1 (5 bases). V was trimmed by 5 bases and J by 7 bases, leaving 17 bases between them. Per germline, CDR1 SGHTA and CDR2 FQGNSA. This CDR3 comprises 14 residues. The CDR3 here is CASSGQGPLSGYTF. The CDR3 DNA is TGTGCCAGCAGCGGCCAGGGACCCCTTTCTGGCTACACCTTC.

This chain links TRBV7-2 with TRBJ2-5; D call uncertain. The CDR3 is 14 amino acids. In germline, CDR1 is SGHTA, CDR2 FQGNSA. V was clipped by 5 bases and J by 4 bases, with 14 bases between them. CDR3 amino acids: CASSPSWGSETQYF. In DNA form, the CDR3 reads TGTGCCAGCAGCCCCTCTTGGGGTTCAGAGACCCAGTACTTC.

The chain employs TRBV29-1 and TRBJ2-3, with D uncertain. Germline V gene data show CDR1 as SQVTM and CDR2 as ANQGSEA. The CDR3 contains 10 residues. Trimming left V 6 bases short and J 3 bases short, with 4 bases between. The DNA of the CDR3 is TGCAGCGTCACGACAGATACGCAGTATTTT. Protein sequence: CSVTTDTQYF.

This clonotype was picked up a small number of times. The chain has TRBV7-2 and TRBJ2-1, with 7 bases aligning to TRBD1. The CDR3 length is 15 residues. The V gene's germline CDR1 is SGHTA and CDR2 FQGNSA. The J segment lost 1 base and the V segment lost 4 bases, leaving 4 bases of the junction unmatched. CDR3: CASSYGQASYNEQFF. For the CDR3, the DNA is TGTGCCAGCAGCTACGGACAGGCATCCTACAATGAGCAGTTCTTC.

The chain employs TRBV27 and TRBJ2-6, with TRBD1 identical over 8 bases. Trimming took 6 bases from V and 6 from J; bases not matched to a gene: 7. Germline V lookup: CDR1 MNHEY, CDR2 SMNVEV (reference sequence). CDR3 size: 15 residues. DNA of the CDR3: TGTGCCAGCAGCAGGACAGGGTCGAAGGCCAACGTCCTGACTTTC. Translating gives CASSRTGSKANVLTF.

The chain recombines TRBV5-6 with TRBJ2-7; D uncertain. The V gene's germline CDR1 is SGHDT and CDR2 YYEEEE. The CDR3 consists of 14 residues. The germline V and J ends were trimmed by 0 bases and 2 bases, with 9 bases remaining between them. This CDR3 reads CASSLVSITYEQYF. The CDR3, as DNA: TGTGCCAGCAGCTTGGTGTCGATTACCTACGAGCAGTACTTC. Full variable domain (missing parts from reference TRBV5-6 and TRBJ2-7): DAGVTQSPTHLIKTRGQQVTLRCSPKSGHDTVSWYQQALGQGPQFIFQYYEEEERQRGNFPDRFSGHQFPNYSSELNVNALLLGDSALYLCASSLVSITYEQYFGPGTRLTVT.

This clonotype was counted ten times or more. V usage is TRBV2 and J usage is TRBJ2-1; D possibly matches TRBD1 or TRBD2 (7 bases each). Germline V gives CDR1 SNHLY, CDR2 FYNNEI. CDR3 size: 13 residues. V lost 7 bases and J 15 bases, leaving 22 bases between the germline ends. The CDR3 nucleotides read TGTGCCAGCAACCGGGAGGCACAGGGGCCTTGGTTCTTC. Amino acid sequence: CASNREAQGPWFF.

This clonotype was recorded at least ten times. J is TRBJ2-7 and V is TRBV18; TRBD2 matches at 9 bases. The V segment lost 2 bases and the J segment 7 bases; nucleotides outside the gene matches: 12. There are 16 residues in the CDR3. Germline values: CDR1 KGHSH, CDR2 LQKENI. The CDR3 loop reads CASSPEVSSGTGEQYF. Here the CDR3 DNA reads TGTGCCAGCTCACCAGAGGTGTCTAGCGGGACGGGTGAGCAGTACTTC.

The chain carries TRBV3-1 and TRBJ1-1; 8 nucleotides match TRBD1. Germline-derived CDR1 and CDR2 are LGHDT and YNNKEL (reference sequence). The CDR3 spans 13 residues. Germline trimming cut 3 bases from V and 11 bases from J; bases unmatched to any gene: 8. CDR3 nucleotide sequence: TGTGCCAGCAGCCAGGCTCAGGGGGCTCGTGCTTTCTTT. It codes for CASSQAQGARAFF. Complete variable domain (other parts from reference TRBV3-1 and TRBJ1-1): DTAVSQTPKYLVTQMGNDKSIKCEQNLGHDTMYWYKQDSKKFLKIMFSYNNKELIINETVPNRFSPKSPDKAHLNLHINSLELGDSAVYFCASSQAQGARAFFGQGTRLTVV.

The rearrangement uses TRBV20-1 and TRBJ2-5, with TRBD2 as a possible D gene (7 bases). The CDR3 sequence is 13 residues long. Trimming removed 6 bases from V and 5 bases from J, with 16 bases in between. The germline V gene has CDR1 DFQATT and CDR2 SNEGSKA (reference sequence). CDR3 sequence: CSAPGGRGETQYF. The CDR3, as DNA: TGCAGTGCACCCGGGGGGCGCGGGGAGACCCAGTACTTC.

This sequence joins TRBV5-4 and TRBJ2-7; 8 nucleotides agree with TRBD2. This CDR3 region has 15 residues. J lost 0 bases, V lost 4 bases, and 6 bases had no gene match. Germline CDR1 is SGHNT and CDR2 is YYREEE (reference sequence). The CDR3 loop reads CASSPSGLSSYEQYF. CDR3 DNA sequence: TGTGCCAGCAGCCCTAGCGGGCTGAGCTCCTACGAGCAGTACTTC. Combining the CDR3 with reference TRBV5-4 and TRBJ2-7 gives the whole variable domain ETGVTQSPTHLIKTRGQQVTLRCSSQSGHNTVSWYQQALGQGPQFIFQYYREEENGRGNFPPRFSGLQFPNYSSELNVNALELDDSALYLCASSPSGLSSYEQYFGPGTRLTVT.

The chain links TRBV6-6 to TRBJ2-3; D possibly corresponds to TRBD2 (5 bases). This CDR3 is built from 15 residues. Per the germline V gene, CDR1 is MNHNY and CDR2 is SVGAGI (reference sequence). Deletions cut 4 bases from V and 4 bases from J, with 15 bases between. CDR3 sequence (DNA): TGTGCCAGCAGTTCCCTCGGCGGTAGCGCAGATACGCAGTATTTT. It is translated as CASSSLGGSADTQYF.

This clonotype has more than one count but fewer than ten. This chain links TRBV20-1 with TRBJ1-1; no firm D call. The germline V and J ends were trimmed by 6 bases and 11 bases, with 22 bases remaining between them. Germline V CDR1 and CDR2: DFQATT, SNEGSKA (reference sequence). The CDR3 spans 13 residues. DNA for the CDR3: TGCAGTGCCAAAGTCCCGGGGAACATGGAGGCTTTCTTT. This encodes CSAKVPGNMEAFF.

The genes are TRBV9 and TRBJ2-1; 8 positions agree with TRBD2. This CDR3 spans 15 amino acids. The junction had 11 bases not matched to a gene; V was cut back by 4 bases and J by 8 bases. CDR1 and CDR2 from the germline V gene are SGDLS and YYNGEE. CDR3 coding DNA: TGTGCCAGCAGCATCCGACTAGCGCGAACGGATGAGCAGTTCTTC. Encoded protein: CASSIRLARTDEQFF.

This clonotype was detected a few times. The J gene is TRBJ2-7, the V gene TRBV7-9; D unclear. The germline CDR1 and CDR2 sequences are SEHNR and FQNEAQ (reference sequence). The CDR3 loop spans 10 amino acids. V dropped 11 bases and J dropped 4 bases, with 9 bases sitting between them. CDR3 nucleotides: TGTGCCGTTGGGGATTACGAGCAGTACTTC. It translates to CAVGDYEQYF.

The chain employs TRBV3-1 and TRBJ2-3; the D gene is possibly TRBD1 (6 bases). CDR1 is LGHDT, CDR2 YNNKEL, per germline (reference sequence). The ends were cut back, 0 bases at V and 14 bases at J, with 21 bases in the middle. CDR3 length: 15 residues. The CDR3 DNA reads TGTGCCAGCAGCCAAGAGGGGGCAGGACGCGCTCTTGGGTATTTT. Protein sequence: CASSQEGAGRALGYF.

This clonotype has only a few counts. This chain uses TRBV7-3 with TRBJ2-5; a possible D gene is TRBD1 (5 bases). This CDR3 has 13 residues. Germline lookup yields CDR1 SGHTA and CDR2 FQGTGA. V was cut by 5 bases and J by 1 base, with 8 bases left in between. The CDR3 loop reads CASSRTFQETQYF. The CDR3 nucleotides read TGTGCCAGCAGCCGGACATTCCAAGAGACCCAGTACTTC.

This chain joins TRBV6-2 or TRBV6-3 and TRBJ2-1; no definite D call. The CDR3 has 14 amino acids. Germline-derived CDR1 and CDR2 are MNHEY and SVGEGT. The V end was cut by 0 bases, the J end by 6 bases, with 9 bases between. The CDR3 loop is CASSYSAASNEQFF. The CDR3 DNA follows: TGTGCCAGCAGTTACTCGGCGGCTAGCAATGAGCAGTTCTTC.

This chain uses TRBV20-1 with TRBJ2-3; 7 bases align to TRBD2. This CDR3 comprises 14 residues. Per the germline V gene, CDR1 is DFQATT and CDR2 is SNEGSKA (reference sequence). Germline trimming cut 6 bases from V and 5 bases from J; bases unmatched to any gene: 11. CDR3 residues: CSAPRGGRGDTQYF. The DNA of the CDR3 is TGCAGTGCCCCGAGGGGAGGGCGCGGAGATACGCAGTATTTT.

As to this clonotype: Possible read error: a much larger clone is one base away. The chain uses TRBV11-3 and TRBJ2-7; D not certain. The length of the CDR3 is 13 residues. V lost 3 bases and J lost 12, with 18 bases in between. Germline V gene lookup returns CDR1 SGHNT and CDR2 YENEEA. The CDR3 DNA reads TGTGCCAGCAGCTTTGGCGGCCAGACGACCCGGTACTTC. Translated, it gives CASSFGGQTTRYF.